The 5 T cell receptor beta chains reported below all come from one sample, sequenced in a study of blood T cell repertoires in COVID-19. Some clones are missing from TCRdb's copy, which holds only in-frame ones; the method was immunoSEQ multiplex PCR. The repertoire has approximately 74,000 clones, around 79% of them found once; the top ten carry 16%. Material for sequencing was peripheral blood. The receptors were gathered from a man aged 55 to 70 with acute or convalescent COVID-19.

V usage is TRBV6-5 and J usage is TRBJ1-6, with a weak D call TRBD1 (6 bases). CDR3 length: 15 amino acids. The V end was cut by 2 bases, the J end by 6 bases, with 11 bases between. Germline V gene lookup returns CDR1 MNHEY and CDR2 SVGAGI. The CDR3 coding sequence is TGTGCCAGCAGTTACGTCCGGGACATTAATTCACCCCTCCACTTT. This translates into CASSYVRDINSPLHF.

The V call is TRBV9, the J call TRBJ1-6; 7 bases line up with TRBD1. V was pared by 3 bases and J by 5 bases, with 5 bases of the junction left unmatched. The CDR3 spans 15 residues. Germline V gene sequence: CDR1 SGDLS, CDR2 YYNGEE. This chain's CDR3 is CASSAWQGDNSPLHF. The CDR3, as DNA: TGTGCCAGCAGCGCTTGGCAGGGGGATAATTCACCCCTCCACTTT.

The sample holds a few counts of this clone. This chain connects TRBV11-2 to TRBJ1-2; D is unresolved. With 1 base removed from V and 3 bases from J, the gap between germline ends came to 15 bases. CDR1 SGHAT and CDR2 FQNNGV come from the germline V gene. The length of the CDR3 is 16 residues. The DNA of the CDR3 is TGTGCCAGCAGCTTAGGAGGCGGCAGCTTGTACTATGGCTACACCTTC. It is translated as CASSLGGGSLYYGYTF.

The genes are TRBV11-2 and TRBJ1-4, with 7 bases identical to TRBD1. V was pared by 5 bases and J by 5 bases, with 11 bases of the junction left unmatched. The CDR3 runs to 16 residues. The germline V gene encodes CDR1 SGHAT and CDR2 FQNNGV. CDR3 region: CASSPTTGLKNEKLFF. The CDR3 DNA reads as TGTGCCAGCAGCCCAACGACAGGGTTGAAAAATGAAAAACTGTTTTTT. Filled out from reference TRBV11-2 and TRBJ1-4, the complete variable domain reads EAGVAQSPRYKIIEKRQSVAFWCNPISGHATLYWYQQILGQGPKLLIQFQNNGVVDDSQLPKDRFSAERLKGVDSTLKIQPAKLEDSAVYLCASSPTTGLKNEKLFFGSGTQLSVL.

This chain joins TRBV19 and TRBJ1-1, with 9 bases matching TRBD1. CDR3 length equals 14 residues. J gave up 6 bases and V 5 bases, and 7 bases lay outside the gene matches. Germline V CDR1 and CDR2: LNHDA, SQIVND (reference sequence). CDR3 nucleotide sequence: TGTGCCAGTAGTTTGGGACAGGGAGTAGCTGAAGCTTTCTTT. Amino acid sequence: CASSLGQGVAEAFF.